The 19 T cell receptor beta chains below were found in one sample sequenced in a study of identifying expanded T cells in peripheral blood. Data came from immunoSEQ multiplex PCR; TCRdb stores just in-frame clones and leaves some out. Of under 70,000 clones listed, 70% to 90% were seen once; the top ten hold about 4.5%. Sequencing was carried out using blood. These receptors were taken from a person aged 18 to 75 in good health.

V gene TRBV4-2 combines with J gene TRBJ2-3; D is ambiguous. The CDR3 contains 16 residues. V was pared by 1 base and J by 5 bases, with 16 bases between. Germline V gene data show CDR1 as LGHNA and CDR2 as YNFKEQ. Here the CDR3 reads CASSQVLPETVDTQYF. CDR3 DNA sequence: TGTGCCAGCAGCCAAGTTCTCCCCGAGACTGTAGATACGCAGTATTTT.

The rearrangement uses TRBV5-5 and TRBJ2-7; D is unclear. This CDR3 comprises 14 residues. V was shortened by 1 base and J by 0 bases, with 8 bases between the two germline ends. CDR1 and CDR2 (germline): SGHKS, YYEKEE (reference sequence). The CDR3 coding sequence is TGTGCCAGCAGCTTGTCAGAGTACTCCTACGAGCAGTACTTC. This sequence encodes CASSLSEYSYEQYF.

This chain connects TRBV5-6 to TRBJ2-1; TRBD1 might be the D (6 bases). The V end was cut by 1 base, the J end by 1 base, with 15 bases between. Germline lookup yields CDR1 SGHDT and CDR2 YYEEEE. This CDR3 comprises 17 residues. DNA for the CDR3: TGTGCCAGCAGCTTGAGCCACAGGGAACGTTCCTACAATGAGCAGTTCTTC. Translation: CASSLSHRERSYNEQFF. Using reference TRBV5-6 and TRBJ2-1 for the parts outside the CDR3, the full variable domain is DAGVTQSPTHLIKTRGQQVTLRCSPKSGHDTVSWYQQALGQGPQFIFQYYEEEERQRGNFPDRFSGHQFPNYSSELNVNALLLGDSALYLCASSLSHRERSYNEQFFGPGTRLTVL.

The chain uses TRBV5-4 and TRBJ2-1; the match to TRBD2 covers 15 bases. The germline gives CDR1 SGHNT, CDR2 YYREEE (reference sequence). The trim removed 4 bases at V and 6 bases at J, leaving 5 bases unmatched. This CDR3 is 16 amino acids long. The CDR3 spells CASSRGLAGGGNEQFF. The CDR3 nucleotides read TGTGCCAGCAGCCGGGGACTAGCGGGGGGAGGCAATGAGCAGTTCTTC.

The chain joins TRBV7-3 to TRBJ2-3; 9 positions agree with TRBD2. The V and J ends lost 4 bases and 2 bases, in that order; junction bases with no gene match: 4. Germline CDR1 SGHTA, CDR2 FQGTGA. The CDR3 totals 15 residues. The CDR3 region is CASSSTSGYTDTQYF. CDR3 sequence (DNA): TGTGCCAGCAGCTCGACTAGCGGATACACAGATACGCAGTATTTT.

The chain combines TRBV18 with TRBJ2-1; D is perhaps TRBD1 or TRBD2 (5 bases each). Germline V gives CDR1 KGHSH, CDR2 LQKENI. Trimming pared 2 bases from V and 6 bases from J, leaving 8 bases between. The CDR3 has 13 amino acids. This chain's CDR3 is CASSPGGGNEQFF. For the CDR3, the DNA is TGTGCCAGCTCACCAGGGGGTGGCAATGAGCAGTTCTTC. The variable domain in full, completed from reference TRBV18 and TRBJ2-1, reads NAGVMQNPRHLVRRRGQEARLRCSPMKGHSHVYWYRQLPEEGLKFMVYLQKENIIDESGMPKERFSAEFPKEGPSILRIQQVVRGDSAAYFCASSPGGGNEQFFGPGTRLTVL.

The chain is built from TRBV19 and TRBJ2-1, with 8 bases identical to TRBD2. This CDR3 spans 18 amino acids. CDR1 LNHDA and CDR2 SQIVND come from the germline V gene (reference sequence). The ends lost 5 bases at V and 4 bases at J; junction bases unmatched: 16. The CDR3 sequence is CASSGGGRAGVGYNEQFF. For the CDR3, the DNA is TGTGCCAGTAGTGGGGGGGGCCGAGCGGGAGTCGGTTACAATGAGCAGTTCTTC.

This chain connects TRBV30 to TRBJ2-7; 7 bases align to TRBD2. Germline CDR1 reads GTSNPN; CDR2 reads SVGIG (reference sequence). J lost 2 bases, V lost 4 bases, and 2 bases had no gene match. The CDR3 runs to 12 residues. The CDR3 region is CAWTSGTYEQYF. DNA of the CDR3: TGTGCCTGGACTAGCGGCACCTACGAGCAGTACTTC.

CDR3 protein: CASSLGGGIPYEQYF. The CDR3, as DNA: TGCGCCAGCAGCTTGGGAGGGGGCATCCCCTACGAGCAGTACTTC. The chain joins TRBV5-1 to TRBJ2-7; TRBD1 aligns across 7 bases. This CDR3 spans 15 amino acids. After removal of 0 bases from V and 2 bases from J, the junction contained 5 bases not matched to a gene. CDR1 is SGHRS and CDR2 is YFSETQ in the germline V gene. The full variable domain, with the rest looked up from reference TRBV5-1 and TRBJ2-7, is KAGVTQTPRYLIKTRGQQVTLSCSPISGHRSVSWYQQTPGQGLQFLFEYFSETQRNKGNFPGRFSGRQFSNSRSEMNVSTLELGDSALYLCASSLGGGIPYEQYFGPGTRLTVT.

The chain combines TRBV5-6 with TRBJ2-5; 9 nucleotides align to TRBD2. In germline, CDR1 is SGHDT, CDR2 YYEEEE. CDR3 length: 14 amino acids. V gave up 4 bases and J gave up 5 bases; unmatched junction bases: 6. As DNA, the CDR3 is TGTGCCAGCAGCCCGGGACTAGCCGCGGAGACCCAGTACTTC. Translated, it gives CASSPGLAAETQYF. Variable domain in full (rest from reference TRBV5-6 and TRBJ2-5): DAGVTQSPTHLIKTRGQQVTLRCSPKSGHDTVSWYQQALGQGPQFIFQYYEEEERQRGNFPDRFSGHQFPNYSSELNVNALLLGDSALYLCASSPGLAAETQYFGPGTRLLVL.

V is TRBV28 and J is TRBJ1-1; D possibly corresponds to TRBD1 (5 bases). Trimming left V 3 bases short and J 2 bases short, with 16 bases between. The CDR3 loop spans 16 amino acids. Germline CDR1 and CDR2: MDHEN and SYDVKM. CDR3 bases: TGTGCCAGCAGTTTTCTTGGCAGGGCCGCCAACACTGAAGCTTTCTTT. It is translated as CASSFLGRAANTEAFF.

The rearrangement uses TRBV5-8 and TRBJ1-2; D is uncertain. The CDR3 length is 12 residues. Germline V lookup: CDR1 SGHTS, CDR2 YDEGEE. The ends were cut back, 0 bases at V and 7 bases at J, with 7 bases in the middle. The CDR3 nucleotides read TGTGCCAGCAGCTTGGACCAGAGTGGCTACACCTTC. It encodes CASSLDQSGYTF.

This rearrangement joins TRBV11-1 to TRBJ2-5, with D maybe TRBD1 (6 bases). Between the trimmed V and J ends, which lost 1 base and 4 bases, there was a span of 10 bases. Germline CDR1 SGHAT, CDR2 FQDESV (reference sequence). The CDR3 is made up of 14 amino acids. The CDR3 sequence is CASSLGGRGETQYF. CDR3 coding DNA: TGTGCCAGCAGCTTAGGTGGCAGGGGAGAGACCCAGTACTTC.

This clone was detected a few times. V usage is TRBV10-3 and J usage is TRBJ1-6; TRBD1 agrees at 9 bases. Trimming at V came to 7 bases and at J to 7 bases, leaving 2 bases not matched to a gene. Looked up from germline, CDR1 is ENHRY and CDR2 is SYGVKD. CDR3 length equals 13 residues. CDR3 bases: TGTGCCATCACCGGGACAGGGAATTCACCCCTCCACTTT. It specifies CAITGTGNSPLHF.

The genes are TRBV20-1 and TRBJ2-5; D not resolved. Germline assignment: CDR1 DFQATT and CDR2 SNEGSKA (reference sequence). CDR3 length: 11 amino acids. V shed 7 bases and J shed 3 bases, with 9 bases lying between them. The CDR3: CSVDGEETQYF. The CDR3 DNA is TGCAGTGTAGATGGGGAAGAGACCCAGTACTTC.

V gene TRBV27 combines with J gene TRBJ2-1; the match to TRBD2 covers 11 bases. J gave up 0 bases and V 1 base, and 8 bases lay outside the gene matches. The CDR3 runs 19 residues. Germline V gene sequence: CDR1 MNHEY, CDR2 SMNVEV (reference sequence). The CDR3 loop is CASSLFWTSGLSSYNEQFF. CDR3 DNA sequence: TGTGCCAGCAGTTTATTTTGGACTAGCGGGCTCAGCTCCTACAATGAGCAGTTCTTC.

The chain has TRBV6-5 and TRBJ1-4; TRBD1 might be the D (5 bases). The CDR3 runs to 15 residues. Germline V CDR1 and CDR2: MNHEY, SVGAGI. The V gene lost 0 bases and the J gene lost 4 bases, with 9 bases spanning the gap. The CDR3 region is CASSYSSGRNEKLFF. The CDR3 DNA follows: TGTGCCAGCAGTTACTCGTCAGGGCGTAATGAAAAACTGTTTTTT.

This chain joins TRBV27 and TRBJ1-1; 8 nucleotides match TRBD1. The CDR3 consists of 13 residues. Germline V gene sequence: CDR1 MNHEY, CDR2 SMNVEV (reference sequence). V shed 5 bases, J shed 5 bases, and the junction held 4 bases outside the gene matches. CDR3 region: CASSPGTGTEAFF. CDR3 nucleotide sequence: TGTGCCAGCAGTCCTGGGACAGGAACTGAAGCTTTCTTT.

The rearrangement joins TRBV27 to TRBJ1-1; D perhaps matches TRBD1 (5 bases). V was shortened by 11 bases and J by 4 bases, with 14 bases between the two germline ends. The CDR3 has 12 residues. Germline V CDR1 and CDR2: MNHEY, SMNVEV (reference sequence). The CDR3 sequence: CASKGGVTEAFF. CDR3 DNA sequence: TGTGCCTCTAAAGGAGGGGTCACTGAAGCTTTCTTT.